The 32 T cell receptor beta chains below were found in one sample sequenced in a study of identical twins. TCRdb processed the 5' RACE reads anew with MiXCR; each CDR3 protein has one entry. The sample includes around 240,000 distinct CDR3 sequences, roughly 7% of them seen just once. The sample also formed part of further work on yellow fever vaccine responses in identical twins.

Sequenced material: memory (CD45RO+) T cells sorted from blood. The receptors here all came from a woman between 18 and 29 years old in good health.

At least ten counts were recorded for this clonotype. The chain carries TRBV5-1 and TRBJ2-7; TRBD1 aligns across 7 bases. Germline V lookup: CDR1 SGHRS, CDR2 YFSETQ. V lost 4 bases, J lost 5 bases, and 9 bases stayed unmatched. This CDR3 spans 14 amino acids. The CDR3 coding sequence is TGCGCCAGCAGCAAACCGGACAGGCCCCACGAGCAGTACTTC. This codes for CASSKPDRPHEQYF.

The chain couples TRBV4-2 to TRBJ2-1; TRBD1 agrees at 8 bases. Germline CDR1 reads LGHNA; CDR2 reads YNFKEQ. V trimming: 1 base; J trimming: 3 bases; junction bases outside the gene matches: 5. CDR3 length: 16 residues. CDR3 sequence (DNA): TGTGCCAGCAGCCAAGTCGTACAGGGGGGCTACAATGAGCAGTTCTTC. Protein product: CASSQVVQGGYNEQFF.

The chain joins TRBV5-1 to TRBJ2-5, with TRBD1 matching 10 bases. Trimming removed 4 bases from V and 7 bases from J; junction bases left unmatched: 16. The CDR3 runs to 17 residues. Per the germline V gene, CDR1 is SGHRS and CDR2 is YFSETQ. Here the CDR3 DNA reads TGCGCCAGCAGCCCCGGCCGGGACAGGGGTCATACAGGGACCCAGTACTTC. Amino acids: CASSPGRDRGHTGTQYF.

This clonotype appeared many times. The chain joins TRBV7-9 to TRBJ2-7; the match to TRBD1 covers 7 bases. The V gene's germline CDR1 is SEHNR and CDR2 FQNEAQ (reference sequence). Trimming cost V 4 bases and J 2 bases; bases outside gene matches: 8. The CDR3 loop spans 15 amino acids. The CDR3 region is CASSSGGTVAYEQYF. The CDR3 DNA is TGTGCCAGCAGCTCAGGTGGGACAGTTGCCTACGAGCAGTACTTC.

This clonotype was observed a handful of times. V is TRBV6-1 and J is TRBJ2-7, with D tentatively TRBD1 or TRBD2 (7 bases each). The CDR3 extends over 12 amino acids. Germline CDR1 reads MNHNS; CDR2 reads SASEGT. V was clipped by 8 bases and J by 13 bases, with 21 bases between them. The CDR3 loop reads CASARQGGAPYF. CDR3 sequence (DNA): TGTGCCAGCGCCCGGCAGGGGGGGGCCCCTTACTTC.

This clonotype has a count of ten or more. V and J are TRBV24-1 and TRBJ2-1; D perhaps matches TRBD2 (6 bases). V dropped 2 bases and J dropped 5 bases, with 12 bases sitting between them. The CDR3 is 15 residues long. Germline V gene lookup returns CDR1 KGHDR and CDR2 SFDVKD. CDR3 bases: TGTGCCACCAGTGATTCAGGCGGGAACAACAATGAGCAGTTCTTC. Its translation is CATSDSGGNNNEQFF.

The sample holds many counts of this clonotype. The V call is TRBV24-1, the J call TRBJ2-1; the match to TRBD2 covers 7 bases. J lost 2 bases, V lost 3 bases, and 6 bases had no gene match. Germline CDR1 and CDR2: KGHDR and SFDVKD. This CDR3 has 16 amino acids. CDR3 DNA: TGTGCCACCAGTGATCGCAGCGGGAACACCTACAATGAGCAGTTCTTC. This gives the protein CATSDRSGNTYNEQFF.

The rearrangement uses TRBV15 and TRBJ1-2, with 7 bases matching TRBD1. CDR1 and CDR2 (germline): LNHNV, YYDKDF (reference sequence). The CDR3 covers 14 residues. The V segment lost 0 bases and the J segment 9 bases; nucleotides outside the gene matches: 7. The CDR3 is CATSRDTGASSYTF. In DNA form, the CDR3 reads TGTGCCACCAGCAGAGATACAGGGGCTAGTAGCTACACCTTC. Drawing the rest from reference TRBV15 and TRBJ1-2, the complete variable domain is DAMVIQNPRYQVTQFGKPVTLSCSQTLNHNVMYWYQQKSSQAPKLLFHYYDKDFNNEADTPDNFQSRRPNTSFCFLDIRSPGLGDTAMYLCATSRDTGASSYTFGSGTRLTVV.

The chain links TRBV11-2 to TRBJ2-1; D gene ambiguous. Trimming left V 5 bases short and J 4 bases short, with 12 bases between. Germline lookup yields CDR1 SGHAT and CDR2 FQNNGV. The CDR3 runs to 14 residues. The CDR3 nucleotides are TGTGCCAGCAGCCCAAGGACGACTTACAATGAGCAGTTCTTC. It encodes CASSPRTTYNEQFF.

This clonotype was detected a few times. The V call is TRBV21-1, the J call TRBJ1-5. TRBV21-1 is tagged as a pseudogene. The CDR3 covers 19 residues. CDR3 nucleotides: TGTGCCAGCAGCAAAGCGCTTCGGGACAGCGGAGGAGGCAATCAGCCCCAGCATTTT. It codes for CASSKALRDSGGGNQPQHF.

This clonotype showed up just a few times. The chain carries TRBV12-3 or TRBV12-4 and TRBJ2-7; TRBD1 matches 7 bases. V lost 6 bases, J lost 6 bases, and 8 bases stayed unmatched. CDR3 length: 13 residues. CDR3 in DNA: TGTGCCAGCAGCTACCAGACAGGGAGCGAGCAGTACTTC. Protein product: CASSYQTGSEQYF.

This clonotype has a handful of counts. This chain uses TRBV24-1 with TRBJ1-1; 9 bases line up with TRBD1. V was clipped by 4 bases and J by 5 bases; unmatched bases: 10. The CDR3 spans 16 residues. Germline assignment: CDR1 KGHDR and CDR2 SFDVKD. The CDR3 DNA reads TGTGCCACCAGTGAGCGTAAAGAGACAGGGGGGACTGAAGCTTTCTTT. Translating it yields CATSERKETGGTEAFF.

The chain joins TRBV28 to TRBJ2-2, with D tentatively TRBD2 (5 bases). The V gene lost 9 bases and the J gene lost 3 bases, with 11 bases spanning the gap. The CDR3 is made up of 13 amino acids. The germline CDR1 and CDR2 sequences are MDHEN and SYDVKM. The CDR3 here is CASAEGYTGELFF. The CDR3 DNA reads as TGTGCCAGTGCCGAGGGTTACACCGGGGAGCTGTTTTTT.

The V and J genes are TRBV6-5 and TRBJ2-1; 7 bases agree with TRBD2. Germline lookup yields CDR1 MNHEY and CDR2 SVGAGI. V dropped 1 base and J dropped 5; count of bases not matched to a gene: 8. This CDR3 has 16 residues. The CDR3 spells CASSYYRPGGNNEQFF. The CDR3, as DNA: TGTGCCAGCAGTTACTACCGCCCGGGAGGTAACAATGAGCAGTTCTTC.

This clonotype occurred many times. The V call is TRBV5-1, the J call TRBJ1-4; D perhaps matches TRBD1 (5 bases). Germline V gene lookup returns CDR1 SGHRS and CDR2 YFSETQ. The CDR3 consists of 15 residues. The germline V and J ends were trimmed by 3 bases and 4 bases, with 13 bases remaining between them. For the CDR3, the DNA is TGCGCCAGCAGCTCGCAGGGAGATATTAATGAAAAACTGTTTTTT. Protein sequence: CASSSQGDINEKLFF.

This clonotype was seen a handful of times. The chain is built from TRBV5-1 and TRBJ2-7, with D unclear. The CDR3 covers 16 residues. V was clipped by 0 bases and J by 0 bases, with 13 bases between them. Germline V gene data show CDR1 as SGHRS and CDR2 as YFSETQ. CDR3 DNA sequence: TGCGCCAGCAGCTTGGTACTTAGAAGTAGCTCCTACGAGCAGTACTTC. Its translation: CASSLVLRSSSYEQYF.

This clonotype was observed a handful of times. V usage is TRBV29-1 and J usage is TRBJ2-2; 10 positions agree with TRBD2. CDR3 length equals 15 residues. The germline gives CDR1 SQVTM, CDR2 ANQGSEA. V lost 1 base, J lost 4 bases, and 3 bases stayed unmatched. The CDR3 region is CSVEGSGRPTGELFF. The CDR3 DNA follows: TGCAGCGTTGAAGGTAGCGGGAGGCCCACCGGGGAGCTGTTTTTT.

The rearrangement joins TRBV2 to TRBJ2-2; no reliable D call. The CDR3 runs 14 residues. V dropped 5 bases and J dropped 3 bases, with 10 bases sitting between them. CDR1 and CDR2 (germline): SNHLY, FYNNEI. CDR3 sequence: CASSKDDYTGELFF. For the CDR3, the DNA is TGTGCCAGCAGTAAGGACGATTACACCGGGGAGCTGTTTTTT.

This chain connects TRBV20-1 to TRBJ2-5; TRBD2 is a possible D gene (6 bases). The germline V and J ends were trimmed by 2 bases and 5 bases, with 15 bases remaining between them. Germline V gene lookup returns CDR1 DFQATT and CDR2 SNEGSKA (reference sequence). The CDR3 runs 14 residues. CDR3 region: CSARRQEGWETQYF. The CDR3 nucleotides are TGCAGTGCTAGACGTCAGGAGGGCTGGGAGACCCAGTACTTC.

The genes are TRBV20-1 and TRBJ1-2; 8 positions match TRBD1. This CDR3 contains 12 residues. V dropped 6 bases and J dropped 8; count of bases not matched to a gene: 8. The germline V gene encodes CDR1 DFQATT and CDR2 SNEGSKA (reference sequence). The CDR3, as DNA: TGCAGTGCCCCGGACAGGGAGGACGGCTACACCTTC. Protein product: CSAPDREDGYTF.

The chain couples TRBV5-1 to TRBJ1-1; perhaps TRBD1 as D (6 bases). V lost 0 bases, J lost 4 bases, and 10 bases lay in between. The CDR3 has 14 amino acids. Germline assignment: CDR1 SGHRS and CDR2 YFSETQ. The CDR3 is CASSLEGEATEAFF. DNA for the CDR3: TGCGCCAGCAGCTTGGAGGGGGAGGCCACTGAAGCTTTCTTT.

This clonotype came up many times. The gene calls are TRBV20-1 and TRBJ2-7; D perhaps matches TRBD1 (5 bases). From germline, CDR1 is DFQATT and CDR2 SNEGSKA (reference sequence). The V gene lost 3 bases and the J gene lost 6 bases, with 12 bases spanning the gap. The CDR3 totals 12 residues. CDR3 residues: CSASVAGFEQYF. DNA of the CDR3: TGCAGTGCTAGCGTGGCAGGGTTCGAGCAGTACTTC.

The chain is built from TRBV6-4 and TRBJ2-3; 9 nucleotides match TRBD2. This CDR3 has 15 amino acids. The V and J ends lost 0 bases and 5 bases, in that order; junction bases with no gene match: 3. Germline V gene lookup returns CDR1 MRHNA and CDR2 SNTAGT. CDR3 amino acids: CASSDSAGGLDTQYF. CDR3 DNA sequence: TGTGCCAGCAGTGACTCGGCGGGGGGGCTAGATACGCAGTATTTT.

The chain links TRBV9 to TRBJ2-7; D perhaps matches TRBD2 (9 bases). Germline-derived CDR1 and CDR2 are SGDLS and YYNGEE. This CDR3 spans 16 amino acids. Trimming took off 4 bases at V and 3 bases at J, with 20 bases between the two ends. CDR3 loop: CASSPGGGRGYYEQYF. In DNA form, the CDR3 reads TGTGCCAGCAGCCCAGGGGGCGGGAGGGGCTACTACGAGCAGTACTTC.

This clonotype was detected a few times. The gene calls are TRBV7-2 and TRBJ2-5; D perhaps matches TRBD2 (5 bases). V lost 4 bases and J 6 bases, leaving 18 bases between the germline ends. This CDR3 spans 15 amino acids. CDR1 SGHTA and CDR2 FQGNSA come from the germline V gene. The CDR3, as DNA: TGTGCCAGCAGCTCCACATTAGGAGCGGAAAAGACCCAGTACTTC. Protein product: CASSSTLGAEKTQYF.

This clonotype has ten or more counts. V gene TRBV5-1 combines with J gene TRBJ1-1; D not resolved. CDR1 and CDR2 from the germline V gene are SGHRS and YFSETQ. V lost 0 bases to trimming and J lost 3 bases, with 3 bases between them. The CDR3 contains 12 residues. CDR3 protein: CASSLEYTEAFF. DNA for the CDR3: TGCGCCAGCAGCTTGGAGTACACTGAAGCTTTCTTT.

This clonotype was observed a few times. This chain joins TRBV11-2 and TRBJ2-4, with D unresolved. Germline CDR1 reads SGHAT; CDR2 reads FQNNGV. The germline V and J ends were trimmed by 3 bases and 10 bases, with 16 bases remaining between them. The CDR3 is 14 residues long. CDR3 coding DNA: TGTGCCAGCAGCTTTTCCGGAGCAGCCAGGATTCAGTACTTC. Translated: CASSFSGAARIQYF.

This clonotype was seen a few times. The CDR3 spells CASRVQTGNLARGYTF. The CDR3 nucleotides read TGTGCCAGCAGAGTCCAGACAGGGAATCTGGCTAGAGGCTACACCTTC. The chain carries TRBV28 and TRBJ1-2, with 7 bases identical to TRBD1. The CDR3 covers 16 residues. Trimming at V came to 6 bases and at J to 8 bases, leaving 18 bases not matched to a gene. CDR1 and CDR2 (germline): MDHEN, SYDVKM.

CDR3 DNA: TGTGCCAGCAGTGATAGGGGAAACGGCTACACCTTC. Amino acids: CASSDRGNGYTF. The rearrangement links TRBV2 to TRBJ1-2; maybe TRBD1 (5 bases). The CDR3 length is 12 residues. Trimming shortened V by 3 bases and J by 8 bases, and 10 bases separated the two germline ends. Germline V gene sequence: CDR1 SNHLY, CDR2 FYNNEI. Complete variable domain (other parts from reference TRBV2 and TRBJ1-2): EPEVTQTPSHQVTQMGQEVILRCVPISNHLYFYWYRQILGQKVEFLVSFYNNEISEKSEIFDDQFSVERPDGSNFTLKIRSTKLEDSAMYFCASSDRGNGYTFGSGTRLTVV.

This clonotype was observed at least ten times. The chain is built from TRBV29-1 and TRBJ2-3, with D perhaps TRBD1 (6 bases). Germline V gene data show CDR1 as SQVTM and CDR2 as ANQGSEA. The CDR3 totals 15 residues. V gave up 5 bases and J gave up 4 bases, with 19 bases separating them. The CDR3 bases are TGCAGCGTTTCTCCCTCGAGCAGGGGCTCAGATACGCAGTATTTT. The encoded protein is CSVSPSSRGSDTQYF.

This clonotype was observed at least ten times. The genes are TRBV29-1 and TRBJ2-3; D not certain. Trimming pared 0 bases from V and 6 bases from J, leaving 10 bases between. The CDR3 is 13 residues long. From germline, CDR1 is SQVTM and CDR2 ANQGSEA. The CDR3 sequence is CSVEDPVRDTQYF. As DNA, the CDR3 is TGCAGCGTTGAAGATCCCGTCCGGGATACGCAGTATTTT.

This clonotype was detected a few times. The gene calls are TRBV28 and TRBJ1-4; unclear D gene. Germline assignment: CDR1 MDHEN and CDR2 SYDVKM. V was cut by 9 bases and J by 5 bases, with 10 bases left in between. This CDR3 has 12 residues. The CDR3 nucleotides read TGTGCCAGTGGGCAGCTGAATGAAAAACTGTTTTTT. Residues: CASGQLNEKLFF.